The sequence of this TCR beta chain was determined in a study of blood T cell repertoires in COVID-19. Per the original methods: Amplification of reference gene primers was used by the study to estimate nucleated cell counts. The repertoire was sequenced with immunoSEQ multiplex PCR; TCRdb's copy has only in-frame clones and lacks some. Clone size and the V and J calls come from that table; the DNA yielded D and trimming. The profile shows around 180,000 clones, 65% to 80% of them singletons. A word on this clone: Additional DNA sequences in this sample encode the identical CDR3.

V lost 5 bases and J lost 6; bases outside the gene matches: 8. This CDR3 region has 14 residues. Germline CDR1 and CDR2: SGHRS and YFSETQ. The sequencing input was PBMCs or T cells enriched from blood (not recorded which). This receptor was taken from a woman aged 45-65 years with acute COVID-19. The chain uses TRBV5-1 and TRBJ1-2; 9 bases fit TRBD1. In nucleotides, the CDR3 is TGCGCCAGCAGTACAGACAGGGGGTTGGATGGCTACACCTTC. Amino acid sequence: CASSTDRGLDGYTF.